This T cell receptor (beta chain) appears in the sequencing data of a study of vaccination and CD4 T cells after COVID-19. Study-wide background: The study enrolled six male and four female convalescents, two of whom were Hispanic. Post-COVID draws followed diagnosis by a median around 95 days (range 35 to 161).

Treatment in this sample: roughly ten-day PBMC culture with coronavirus spike peptide pools or control peptides (ViraFEST assay). For this clonotype: The antigen is not known.

The CDR3 has 13 amino acids. CDR1 is MNHNS, CDR2 SASEGT, per germline. The junction had 6 bases not matched to a gene; V was cut back by 6 bases and J by 5 bases. Scientists ran DNA taken from cultured CD4+ T cells through the Oncomine TCR Beta short-read assay for sequencing. After culture, CD4+ T cells served as the source for genomic DNA extraction. Via MiXCR, TCRdb re-called the PCR reads, giving one row per CDR3 protein. Of roughly 13,000 distinct CDR3 sequences listed, less than 65% were seen once; the top ten hold around 8.4%. The sequence was obtained from a human donor who had recovered from COVID-19. The V call is TRBV6-1, the J call TRBJ1-2; 7 positions agree with TRBD1. The specimen comprised CD4+ T cells from blood, cultured in vitro, sampled before SARS-CoV-2 vaccination. Here the CDR3 DNA reads TGTGCCAGCAGGTTAGGGACAGTTTATGGCTACACCTTC. This encodes CASRLGTVYGYTF.